This T cell receptor (beta chain) is drawn from a study of blood T cells in healthy people across ages. As to this clonotype: Its antigen is still unknown.

A sample-barcoded 5' primer and a J-beta primer mix were used in a second PCR of roughly 6 to 11 cycles. Via MiXCR, TCRdb re-called the 5' RACE reads, giving one row per CDR3 protein. This table holds 1.2 million to 1.5 million distinct CDR3 sequences, around 59% found once. Whole-study findings and limits: Diversity estimates drawn from one million T cells were deemed underestimates. Fewer expanded clones and more diversity marked long-lived versus aged donors.

V lost 6 bases, J lost 6 bases, and 5 bases stayed unmatched. CDR1 is MNHNS and CDR2 is SASEGT in the germline V gene. The CDR3 sequence is 13 residues long. The sample comprised blood. This receptor was taken from a man aged 18 to 35 in good health. The chain recombines TRBV6-1 with TRBJ1-2, with 9 bases fitting TRBD1. The CDR3 loop reads CASSRDRVDGYTF. The CDR3 DNA is TGTGCCAGCAGCCGGGACAGGGTGGATGGCTACACCTTC.